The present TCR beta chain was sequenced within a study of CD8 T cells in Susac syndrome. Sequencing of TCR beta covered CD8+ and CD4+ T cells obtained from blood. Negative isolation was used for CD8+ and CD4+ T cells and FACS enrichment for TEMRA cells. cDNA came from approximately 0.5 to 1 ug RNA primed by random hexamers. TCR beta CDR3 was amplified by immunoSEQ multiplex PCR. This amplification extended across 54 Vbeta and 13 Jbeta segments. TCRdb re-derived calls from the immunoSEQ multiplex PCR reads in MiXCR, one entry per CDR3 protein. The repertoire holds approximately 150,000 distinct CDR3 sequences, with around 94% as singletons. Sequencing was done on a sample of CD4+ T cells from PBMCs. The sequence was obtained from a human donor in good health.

The CDR3 DNA reads as TGTGCCAGCAGCTTCTACATTTCGGGGACAAACATTCAGTACTTC. This gives the protein CASSFYISGTNIQYF. The chain combines TRBV5-6 with TRBJ2-4; D possibly matches TRBD1 or TRBD2 (5 bases each). The CDR3 totals 15 residues. CDR1 SGHDT and CDR2 YYEEEE come from the germline V gene. V gave up 2 bases and J gave up 6 bases, with 15 bases separating them.